The next 28 T cell receptor beta chains were all read from a single sample in a study of patients and donors after allogeneic stem cell transplantation. TCRdb called the RT-PCR reads again in MiXCR, with one record for every CDR3 protein. This table has about 960,000 distinct CDR3 sequences, roughly 18% appearing once. The specimen sequenced was blood, either unsorted or a sorted T cell fraction (not recorded which). Receptor source: a human donor who was either an allogeneic HSCT recipient or a stem cell or donor lymphocyte infusion donor (not recorded which). It is not recorded whose cells these are; they may come from a transplant donor.

This clonotype was counted only a few times. CDR3 bases: TGTGCCAGCACCCCGGGACGGGACGGCAATAGCAATCAGCCCCAGCATTTT. Translation: CASTPGRDGNSNQPQHF. The V and J genes are TRBV12-3 or TRBV12-4 and TRBJ1-5, with a weak D call TRBD1 (5 bases). The CDR3 loop spans 17 amino acids. V was trimmed by 7 bases and J by 0 bases, leaving 19 bases between them.

This clonotype has only a few counts. This sequence joins TRBV27 and TRBJ2-3; D remains ambiguous. V was pared by 5 bases and J by 5 bases, with 11 bases between. The germline V gene encodes CDR1 MNHEY and CDR2 SMNVEV (reference sequence). The CDR3 loop spans 13 amino acids. This CDR3 is CASSPETGDTQYF. CDR3 sequence (DNA): TGTGCCAGCAGTCCCGAGACCGGAGATACGCAGTATTTT.

This clonotype was counted only a few times. This rearrangement joins TRBV5-4 to TRBJ2-3, with D hard to call. Trimming took 2 bases from V and 2 from J, leaving 12 bases between them. In germline, CDR1 is SGHNT, CDR2 YYREEE (reference sequence). The CDR3 spans 15 residues. The CDR3 loop is CASSLMEPPTDTQYF. The CDR3 DNA reads TGTGCCAGCAGCTTAATGGAGCCCCCCACAGATACGCAGTATTTT.

The V call is TRBV6-2 or TRBV6-3, the J call TRBJ2-2, with D possibly TRBD2 on 5 matching bases. The V and J ends lost 2 bases and 7 bases respectively, with 8 bases between them. Germline CDR1 reads MNHEY; CDR2 reads SVGEGT. The CDR3 consists of 13 residues. CDR3 DNA sequence: TGTGCCAGCAGTTACGCAGAGGGCGGGGAGCTGTTTTTT. This translates into CASSYAEGGELFF.

This chain joins TRBV3-1 and TRBJ2-3; 10 nucleotides line up with TRBD2. The CDR3 contains 16 residues. Germline V gene data show CDR1 as LGHDT and CDR2 as YNNKEL (reference sequence). V was clipped by 0 bases and J by 4 bases; unmatched bases: 4. CDR3 protein: CASSQETSGNADTQYF. DNA of the CDR3: TGTGCCAGCAGCCAAGAAACTAGCGGGAACGCAGATACGCAGTATTTT.

The genes are TRBV12-3 or TRBV12-4 and TRBJ1-2; D remains unclear. V gave up 2 bases and J gave up 2 bases, with 6 bases separating them. The CDR3 is 13 residues long. For the CDR3, the DNA is TGTGCCAGCAGTTTAAATCAGAACTATGGCTACACCTTC. Its protein product is CASSLNQNYGYTF.

This clonotype was seen more than once but under ten times. The chain recombines TRBV7-8 with TRBJ2-5; TRBD2 matches 8 bases. The CDR3 has 16 residues. Germline lookup yields CDR1 SGHVS and CDR2 FQNEAQ. Losses at the gene ends were 1 base for V and 5 bases for J; bases not matched to a gene: 9. The CDR3 region has the DNA TGTGCCAGCAGCTTAGTAATGGCGGGAGGACGGGAGACCCAGTACTTC. Amino acids: CASSLVMAGGRETQYF.

The chain employs TRBV15 and TRBJ1-2; D perhaps matches TRBD1 (6 bases). Deletions cut 0 bases from V and 0 bases from J, with 14 bases between. This CDR3 contains 17 residues. The germline gives CDR1 LNHNV, CDR2 YYDKDF (reference sequence). CDR3 coding DNA: TGTGCCACCAGCAGAGATGGCCCGGGGGCAGCTAACTATGGCTACACCTTC. As protein: CATSRDGPGAANYGYTF.

CDR3 nucleotide sequence: TGTGCCAGTAGTCCGAGAGCGGGGGCCCACGTTAATGAGCAGTTCTTC. Protein sequence: CASSPRAGAHVNEQFF. The V and J genes are TRBV19 and TRBJ2-1, with 8 bases matching TRBD2. The J segment lost 7 bases and the V segment lost 5 bases, leaving 13 bases of the junction unmatched. In germline, CDR1 is LNHDA, CDR2 SQIVND (reference sequence). The CDR3 totals 16 residues.

This chain connects TRBV20-1 to TRBJ2-2; TRBD1 matches at 9 bases. Germline V gene lookup returns CDR1 DFQATT and CDR2 SNEGSKA (reference sequence). CDR3 size: 15 residues. V gave up 6 bases and J gave up 7 bases; unmatched junction bases: 12. This CDR3 reads CSAHNHRGLGGELFF. CDR3 coding DNA: TGCAGTGCCCATAATCACAGGGGGCTAGGCGGGGAGCTGTTTTTT.

The rearrangement uses TRBV4-3 and TRBJ1-1; D gene unclear. Germline V lookup: CDR1 LGHNA, CDR2 YSLEER. The V gene lost 1 base and the J gene lost 3 bases, with 12 bases spanning the gap. The CDR3 has 15 residues. The CDR3 DNA follows: TGCGCCAGCAGCCAAGCCCCGGGTGGGGACACTGAAGCTTTCTTT. It is translated as CASSQAPGGDTEAFF.

This clonotype was recorded at least ten times. A read error may account for a junction end that differs from germline. The CDR3 spells CASSQVAGELFF. The CDR3, as DNA: TGTGCCAGCAGCCAAGTTGCCGGGGAGCTGTTTTTT. V gene TRBV4-1 combines with J gene TRBJ2-2; D is uncertain. Germline CDR1 MGHRA, CDR2 YSYEKL. The CDR3 has 12 residues.

V is TRBV20-1 and J is TRBJ1-6; 7 positions agree with TRBD1. The V and J ends lost 0 bases and 0 bases, in that order; junction bases with no gene match: 20. There are 22 residues in the CDR3. The germline V gene encodes CDR1 DFQATT and CDR2 SNEGSKA (reference sequence). CDR3 nucleotide sequence: TGCAGTGCTAGAGATATTGCGGGAAGACAGGGTACTACGAGCTCCTATAATTCACCCCTCCACTTT. Translation: CSARDIAGRQGTTSSYNSPLHF.

The chain links TRBV11-2 to TRBJ2-5; D ambiguous. The length of the CDR3 is 16 residues. Trimming took off 5 bases at V and 1 base at J, with 17 bases between the two ends. Germline V gene data show CDR1 as SGHAT and CDR2 as FQNNGV. The chain's CDR3 is CASSTIKGTAQETQYF. The CDR3, as DNA: TGTGCCAGCAGCACAATTAAAGGCACAGCCCAAGAGACCCAGTACTTC.

This clonotype turned up a few times. CDR3 in DNA: TGCAGCGTTGATGGGACAGGGGGCCCTAATACGCAGTATTTT. Translation gives CSVDGTGGPNTQYF. The chain carries TRBV29-1 and TRBJ2-3; TRBD1 agrees at 12 bases. The V gene's germline CDR1 is SQVTM and CDR2 ANQGSEA. The V segment lost 3 bases and the J segment 7 bases; nucleotides outside the gene matches: 5. The CDR3 sequence is 14 residues long.

This sequence joins TRBV4-1 and TRBJ1-2; unclear D gene. The length of the CDR3 is 15 residues. CDR1 is MGHRA and CDR2 is YSYEKL in the germline V gene. Trimming stripped 0 bases from V and 6 bases from J, with 14 bases between. The CDR3 DNA reads TGCGCCAGCAGCCAAGAAGATTGGGAGAAAAATGGCTACACCTTC. This sequence encodes CASSQEDWEKNGYTF.

This clonotype appeared a few times. The rearrangement links TRBV7-9 to TRBJ2-3; 9 bases match TRBD2. The J segment lost 2 bases and the V segment lost 2 bases, leaving 2 bases of the junction unmatched. CDR1 SEHNR and CDR2 FQNEAQ come from the germline V gene (reference sequence). CDR3 size: 15 residues. CDR3 DNA sequence: TGTGCCAGCAGCTTATCTAGCGGGACCACAGATACGCAGTATTTT. It translates to CASSLSSGTTDTQYF.

The J gene is TRBJ1-5, the V gene TRBV11-2; no reliable D call. Trimming left V 4 bases short and J 4 bases short, with 8 bases between. Germline loops: CDR1 SGHAT, CDR2 FQNNGV. The length of the CDR3 is 13 residues. CDR3 in DNA: TGTGCCAGCAGCTCCCGCCGGAATCAGCCCCAGCATTTT. Its translation: CASSSRRNQPQHF.

The chain carries TRBV4-3 and TRBJ1-2; TRBD1 is a possible D gene (5 bases). Germline CDR1 is LGHNA and CDR2 is YSLEER. The CDR3 is made up of 14 amino acids. V lost 1 base and J 4 bases, leaving 10 bases between the germline ends. The CDR3 DNA is TGCGCCAGCAGCCAAGGTCGACAGCTCTATGGCTACACCTTC. Residues: CASSQGRQLYGYTF.

This clonotype came up a few times. This chain joins TRBV15 and TRBJ2-7; D ambiguous. Trimming removed 3 bases at V and 0 bases at J, with 12 bases between. Germline CDR1 is LNHNV and CDR2 is YYDKDF (reference sequence). The CDR3 consists of 15 residues. The CDR3: CATSSPGPSSYEQYF. The CDR3 DNA is TGTGCCACCAGCAGTCCTGGACCAAGCTCCTACGAGCAGTACTTC.

The J gene is TRBJ2-3, the V gene TRBV5-1; 10 bases map to TRBD2. CDR1 is SGHRS, CDR2 YFSETQ, per germline. V dropped 0 bases and J dropped 6; count of bases not matched to a gene: 10. The CDR3 length is 17 residues. In DNA, the CDR3 is TGCGCCAGCAGCTTGGGAGCGGGGGGGCCGAGTAGGGATACGCAGTATTTT. Translating it yields CASSLGAGGPSRDTQYF.

The chain uses TRBV7-9 and TRBJ2-3, with D possibly being TRBD2 (6 bases). Germline CDR1 and CDR2: SEHNR and FQNEAQ (reference sequence). The germline V and J ends were trimmed by 1 base and 2 bases, with 10 bases remaining between them. The CDR3 is 15 residues long. DNA of the CDR3: TGTGCCAGCAGCTTAGTCGGGGGTGACACAGATACGCAGTATTTT. Translation gives CASSLVGGDTDTQYF. The variable domain in full, completed from reference TRBV7-9 and TRBJ2-3, reads DTGVSQNPRHKITKRGQNVTFRCDPISEHNRLYWYRQTLGQGPEFLTYFQNEAQLEKSRLLSDRFSAERPKGSFSTLEIQRTEQGDSAMYLCASSLVGGDTDTQYFGPGTRLTVL.

This rearrangement joins TRBV7-9 to TRBJ1-6; a weak D match, TRBD1 (5 bases). The ends were cut back, 1 base at V and 1 base at J, with 11 bases in the middle. The CDR3 runs to 17 residues. CDR1 SEHNR and CDR2 FQNEAQ come from the germline V gene (reference sequence). CDR3 loop: CASSLGQRGSYNSPLHF. Here the CDR3 DNA reads TGTGCCAGCAGCTTAGGGCAGAGGGGATCCTATAATTCACCCCTCCACTTT.

This rearrangement joins TRBV20-1 to TRBJ2-6; weak D call: TRBD2 (6 bases). Looked up from germline, CDR1 is DFQATT and CDR2 is SNEGSKA (reference sequence). The CDR3 runs 17 residues. V lost 3 bases, J lost 4 bases, and 19 bases lay in between. CDR3 sequence: CSARPGGLRGGANVLTF. The DNA for the CDR3 is TGCAGTGCTAGGCCCGGGGGTCTCCGAGGCGGGGCCAACGTCCTGACTTTC.

As concerns this clonotype: The junction differs from germline at one of its ends, possibly a read error. This sequence joins TRBV5-1 and TRBJ1-3, with a weak D call TRBD1 (5 bases). This CDR3 has 15 amino acids. From germline, CDR1 is SGHRS and CDR2 YFSETQ. The CDR3 DNA follows: TGCGCCTGCAGCTTCGGGCAGCCAGGGGGAAACACCATATATTTT. As protein: CACSFGQPGGNTIYF.

A single count supports this clonotype. The genes are TRBV7-2 and TRBJ2-4; tentatively, D is TRBD1 (6 bases). The V gene's germline CDR1 is SGHTA and CDR2 FQGNSA. The CDR3 length is 16 residues. V was shortened by 4 bases and J by 0 bases, with 13 bases between the two germline ends. The CDR3 DNA is TGTGCCAGCAGCTCGGACAGTGTTCTAGCCAAAAACATTCAGTACTTC. Amino acids: CASSSDSVLAKNIQYF.

The V and J genes are TRBV7-9 and TRBJ2-3, with D possibly being TRBD2 (6 bases). Looked up from germline, CDR1 is SEHNR and CDR2 is FQNEAQ (reference sequence). V lost 8 bases, J lost 0 bases, and 15 bases lay in between. The CDR3 totals 15 residues. The CDR3: CASLLGGLSTDTQYF. In DNA form, the CDR3 reads TGTGCCAGCCTCTTAGGAGGGTTAAGCACAGATACGCAGTATTTT. The complete variable domain, with remaining parts taken from reference TRBV7-9 and TRBJ2-3, reads DTGVSQNPRHKITKRGQNVTFRCDPISEHNRLYWYRQTLGQGPEFLTYFQNEAQLEKSRLLSDRFSAERPKGSFSTLEIQRTEQGDSAMYLCASLLGGLSTDTQYFGPGTRLTVL.

The chain has TRBV20-1 and TRBJ1-1, with TRBD1 identical over 8 bases. V gave up 1 base and J gave up 5 bases; unmatched junction bases: 6. Per germline, CDR1 DFQATT and CDR2 SNEGSKA (reference sequence). This CDR3 has 14 amino acids. CDR3 in DNA: TGCAGTGCTAGAGGGACAGGGCTCTTAACTGAAGCTTTCTTT. Residues: CSARGTGLLTEAFF.